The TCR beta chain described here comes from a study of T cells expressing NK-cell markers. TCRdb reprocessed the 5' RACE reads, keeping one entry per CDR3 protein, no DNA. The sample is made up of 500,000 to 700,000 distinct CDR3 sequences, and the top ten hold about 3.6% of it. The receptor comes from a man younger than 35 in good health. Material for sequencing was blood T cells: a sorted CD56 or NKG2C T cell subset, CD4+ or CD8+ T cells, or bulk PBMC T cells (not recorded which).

CDR3 amino acids: CASSPGQGATSGELFF. The chain uses TRBV18 and TRBJ2-2; the TCRdb D gene call, TRBD1, has no DNA to confirm it. The CDR3 covers 16 residues. Per germline, CDR1 KGHSH and CDR2 LQKENI.